This T cell receptor (beta chain) is from a study of CD8 T cells in Susac syndrome. Random hexamers were used to reverse transcribe an amount of about 0.5 to 1 ug RNA. An immunoSEQ multiplex PCR generated amplified TCR beta CDR3 products spanning 54 Vbeta and 13 Jbeta. TCRdb redid the calling of the immunoSEQ multiplex PCR reads with MiXCR, one entry per CDR3 protein. This sample yields about 200,000 distinct CDR3 sequences, of which roughly 96% are seen a single time; about 0.087% belongs to the top ten. In regard to this clonotype: Its antigen remains unknown.

Bulk CD8+ and CD4+ cells came from magnetic negative isolation; CD8+ TEMRA by FACS. The study, taken as a whole, reports: As the study acknowledged, the number of individuals who were part of its TCR sequencing and HLA analysis was relatively small.

Looked up from germline, CDR1 is ENHRY and CDR2 is SYGVKD. Trimming stripped 2 bases from V and 7 bases from J, with 18 bases between. This CDR3 region has 15 residues. The V and J genes are TRBV10-3 and TRBJ2-7; D tentatively reads TRBD1 or TRBD2 (5 bases each). The material sequenced was CD4+ T cells from PBMCs. The receptor was derived from a human donor with multiple sclerosis. The DNA for the CDR3 is TGTGCCATCAGTGAGGGTCCCGGGGCCACGGGGGAGCAGTACTTC. This sequence encodes CAISEGPGATGEQYF.